This section outlines one T cell receptor beta chain sequence together with its context. Antigen unknown. The data belong to a study of cytomegalovirus exposure and HLA in healthy donors. Study-level points and caveats: Analysis performed later found about 17,000 TCR beta sequences associated with HLA alleles at 0.05 false discovery rate. Whilst most TCR sequences proved rare, a subset of public TCRs occurred across many donors. Reportedly, fewer N-insertions than the roughly 700-donor mean appeared in an Asian-associated ancestry cluster in a later analysis.

V gave up 3 bases and J gave up 9 bases; unmatched junction bases: 10. The CDR3 is 16 amino acids. In germline, CDR1 is SGDLS, CDR2 YYNGEE. Primers for the PCR totalled 60 Vbeta and 13 Jbeta. The method was immunoSEQ multiplex PCR; TCRdb's version includes in-frame clones alone and lacks a portion of them. The sample shows 100,000 to 150,000 clones, about 80% of them seen only once. Sequencing was done on a sample of PBMCs. The sequence was collected from a woman between 40 and 55 years old in good health and CMV-seropositive. This chain connects TRBV9 to TRBJ2-3; 13 bases map to TRBD2. CDR3 coding DNA: TGTGCCAGCAGCGAAGGACTAGCGGGAGCGTTATCAACGCAGTATTTT. Its protein is CASSEGLAGALSTQYF.